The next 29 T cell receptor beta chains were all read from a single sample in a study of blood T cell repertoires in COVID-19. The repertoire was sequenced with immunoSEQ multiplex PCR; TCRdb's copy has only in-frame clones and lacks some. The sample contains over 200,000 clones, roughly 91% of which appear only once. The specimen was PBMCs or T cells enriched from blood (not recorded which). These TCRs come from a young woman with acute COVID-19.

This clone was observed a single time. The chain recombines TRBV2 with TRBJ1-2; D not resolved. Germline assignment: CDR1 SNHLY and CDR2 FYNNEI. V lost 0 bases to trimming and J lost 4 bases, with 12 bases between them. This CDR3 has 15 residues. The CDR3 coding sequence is TGTGCCAGCAGTGAAGCGTACAGAAAAGCCTATGGCTACACCTTC. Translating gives CASSEAYRKAYGYTF.

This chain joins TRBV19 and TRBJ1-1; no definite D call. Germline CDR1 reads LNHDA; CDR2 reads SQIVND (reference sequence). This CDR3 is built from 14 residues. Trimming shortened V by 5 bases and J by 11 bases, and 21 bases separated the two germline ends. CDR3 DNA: TGTGCCAGTAGTCAAGGACCGGGGAGCGTTTGGGCTTTCTTT. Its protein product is CASSQGPGSVWAFF.

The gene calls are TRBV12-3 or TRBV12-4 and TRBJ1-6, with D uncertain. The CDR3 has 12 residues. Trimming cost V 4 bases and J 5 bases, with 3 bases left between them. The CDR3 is CASSSDNSPLHF. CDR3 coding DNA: TGTGCCAGCAGTTCAGATAATTCACCCCTCCACTTT.

The CDR3 nucleotides read TGTGCCAGCAGCCCGACTAGCGGGTTTTACAATGAGCAGTTCTTC. It translates to CASSPTSGFYNEQFF. V usage is TRBV28 and J usage is TRBJ2-1; 10 bases map to TRBD2. Trimming cost V 6 bases and J 4 bases; bases outside gene matches: 6. The CDR3 totals 15 residues. From germline, CDR1 is MDHEN and CDR2 SYDVKM.

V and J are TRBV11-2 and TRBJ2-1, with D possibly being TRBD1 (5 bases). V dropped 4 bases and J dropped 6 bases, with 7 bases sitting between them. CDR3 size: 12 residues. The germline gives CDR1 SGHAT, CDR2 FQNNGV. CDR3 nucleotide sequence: TGTGCCAGCAGCTCACAGGTCAATGAGCAGTTCTTC. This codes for CASSSQVNEQFF.

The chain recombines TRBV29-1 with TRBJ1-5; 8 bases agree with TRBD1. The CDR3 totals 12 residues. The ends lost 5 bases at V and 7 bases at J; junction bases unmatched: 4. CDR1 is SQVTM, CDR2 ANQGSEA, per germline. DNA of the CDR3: TGCAGCGTTACAGGGGGAGGGCAGCCCCAGCATTTT. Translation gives CSVTGGGQPQHF.

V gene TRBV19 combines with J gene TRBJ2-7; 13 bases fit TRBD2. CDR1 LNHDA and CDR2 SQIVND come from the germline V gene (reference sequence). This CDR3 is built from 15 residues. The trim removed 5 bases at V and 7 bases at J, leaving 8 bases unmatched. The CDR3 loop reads CASSHGTSGVWEQYF. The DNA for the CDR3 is TGTGCCAGTAGTCACGGGACTAGCGGGGTCTGGGAGCAGTACTTC.

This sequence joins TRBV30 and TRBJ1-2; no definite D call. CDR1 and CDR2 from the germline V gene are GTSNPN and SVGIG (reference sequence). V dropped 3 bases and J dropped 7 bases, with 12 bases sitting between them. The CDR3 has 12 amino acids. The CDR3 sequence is CAWSGEGGGYTF. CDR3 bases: TGTGCCTGGAGCGGAGAAGGTGGTGGCTACACCTTC.

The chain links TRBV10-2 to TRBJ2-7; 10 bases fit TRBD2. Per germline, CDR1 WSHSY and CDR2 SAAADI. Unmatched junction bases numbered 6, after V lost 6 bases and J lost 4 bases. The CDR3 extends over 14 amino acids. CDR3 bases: TGCGCCAGCAGGGCGAGCGGGGGGGAGTACGAGCAGTACTTC. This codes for CASRASGGEYEQYF.

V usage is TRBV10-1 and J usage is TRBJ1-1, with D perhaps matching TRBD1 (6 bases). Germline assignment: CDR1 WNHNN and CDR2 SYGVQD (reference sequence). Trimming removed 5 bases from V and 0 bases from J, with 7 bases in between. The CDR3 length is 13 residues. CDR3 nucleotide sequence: TGCGCCAGCAGTTGGACAGTGAACACTGAAGCTTTCTTT. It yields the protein CASSWTVNTEAFF.

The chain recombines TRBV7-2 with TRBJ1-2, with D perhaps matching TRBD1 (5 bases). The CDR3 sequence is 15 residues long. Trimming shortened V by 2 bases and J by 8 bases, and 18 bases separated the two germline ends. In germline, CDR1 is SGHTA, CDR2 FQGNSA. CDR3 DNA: TGTGCCAGCAGCTTACCGGCGACAGTCCCAAGGGGCTACACCTTC. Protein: CASSLPATVPRGYTF.

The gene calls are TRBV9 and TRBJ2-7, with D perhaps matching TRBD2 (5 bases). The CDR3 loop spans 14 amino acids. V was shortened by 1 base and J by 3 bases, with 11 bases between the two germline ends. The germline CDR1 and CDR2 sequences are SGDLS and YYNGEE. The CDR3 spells CASSVSGENYEQYF. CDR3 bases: TGTGCCAGCAGCGTAAGCGGTGAAAACTACGAGCAGTACTTC. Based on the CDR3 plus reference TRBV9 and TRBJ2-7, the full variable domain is DSGVTQTPKHLITATGQRVTLRCSPRSGDLSVYWYQQSLDQGLQFLIQYYNGEERAKGNILERFSAQQFPDLHSELNLSSLELGDSALYFCASSVSGENYEQYFGPGTRLTVT.

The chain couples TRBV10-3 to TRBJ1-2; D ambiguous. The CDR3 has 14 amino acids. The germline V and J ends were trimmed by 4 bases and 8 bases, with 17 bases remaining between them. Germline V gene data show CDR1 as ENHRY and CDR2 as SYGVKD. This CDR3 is CAISGGEAKWGYTF. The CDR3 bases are TGTGCCATCAGTGGGGGAGAGGCCAAGTGGGGCTACACCTTC.

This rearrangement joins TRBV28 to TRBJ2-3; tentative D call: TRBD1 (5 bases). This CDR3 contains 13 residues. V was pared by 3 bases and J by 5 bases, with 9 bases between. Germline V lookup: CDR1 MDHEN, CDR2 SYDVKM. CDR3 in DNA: TGTGCCAGCAGTTTGGGCGGACAAGATACGCAGTATTTT. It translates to CASSLGGQDTQYF.

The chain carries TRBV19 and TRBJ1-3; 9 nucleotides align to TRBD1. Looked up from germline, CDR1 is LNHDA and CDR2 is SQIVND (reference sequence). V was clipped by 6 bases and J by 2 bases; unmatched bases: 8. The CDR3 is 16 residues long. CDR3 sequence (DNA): TGTGCCAGTAGCCCTAAAAGGGACAGGGCTGGAAACACCATATATTTT. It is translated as CASSPKRDRAGNTIYF.

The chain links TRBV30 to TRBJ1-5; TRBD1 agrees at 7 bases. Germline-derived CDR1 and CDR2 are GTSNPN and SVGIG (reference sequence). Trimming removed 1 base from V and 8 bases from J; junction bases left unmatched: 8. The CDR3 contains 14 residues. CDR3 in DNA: TGTGCCTGGAGTGCTCACAGGGGAGAGGAGCCCCAGCATTTT. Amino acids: CAWSAHRGEEPQHF.

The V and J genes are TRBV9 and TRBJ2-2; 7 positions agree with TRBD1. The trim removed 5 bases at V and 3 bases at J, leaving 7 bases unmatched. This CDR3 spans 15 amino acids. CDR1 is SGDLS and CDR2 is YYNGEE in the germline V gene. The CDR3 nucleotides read TGTGCCAGCAGACGACAGGGTTGGGACACCGGGGAGCTGTTTTTT. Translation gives CASRRQGWDTGELFF.

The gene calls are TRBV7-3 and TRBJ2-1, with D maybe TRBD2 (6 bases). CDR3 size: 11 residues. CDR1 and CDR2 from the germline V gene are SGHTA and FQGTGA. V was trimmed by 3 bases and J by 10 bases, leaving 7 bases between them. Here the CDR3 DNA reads TGTGCCAGCAGCTTGGGAGGAGAGCAGTTCTTC. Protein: CASSLGGEQFF.

The CDR3 loop reads CASSLSANTGELFF. Written as DNA, the CDR3 is TGTGCCAGCAGCTTATCCGCGAACACCGGGGAGCTGTTTTTT. This chain joins TRBV11-3 and TRBJ2-2; D not resolved. This CDR3 is 14 amino acids long. V was pared by 2 bases and J by 0 bases, with 4 bases between. Germline lookup yields CDR1 SGHNT and CDR2 YENEEA.

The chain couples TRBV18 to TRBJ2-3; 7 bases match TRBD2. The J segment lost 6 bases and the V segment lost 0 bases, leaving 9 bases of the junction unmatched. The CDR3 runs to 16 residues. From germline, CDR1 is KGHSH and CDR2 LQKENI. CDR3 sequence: CASSPPRTRTNDTQYF. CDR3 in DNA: TGTGCCAGCTCACCACCAAGGACTAGAACTAACGATACGCAGTATTTT.

DNA of the CDR3: TGTGCCAGCAGCTTGACAGGGTCCTATGGCTACACCTTC. Translating it yields CASSLTGSYGYTF. This chain uses TRBV3-1 (or the pseudogene TRBV3-2) with TRBJ1-2; 7 nucleotides agree with TRBD1. This CDR3 contains 13 residues. The V segment lost 5 bases and the J segment 4 bases; nucleotides outside the gene matches: 4. Germline V gene sequence: CDR1 LGHDT, CDR2 YNNKEL (reference sequence).

DNA for the CDR3: TGTGCCAGCAGCTGGGGCTTGGTTGAAGCTTTCTTT. It yields the protein CASSWGLVEAFF. The J gene is TRBJ1-1, the V gene TRBV7-9; D perhaps matches TRBD1 (5 bases). V lost 4 bases and J 7 bases, leaving 10 bases between the germline ends. The length of the CDR3 is 12 residues. The germline V gene has CDR1 SEHNR and CDR2 FQNEAQ (reference sequence). Full variable domain (outside the CDR3, taken from reference TRBV7-9 and TRBJ1-1): DTGVSQNPRHKITKRGQNVTFRCDPISEHNRLYWYRQTLGQGPEFLTYFQNEAQLEKSRLLSDRFSAERPKGSFSTLEIQRTEQGDSAMYLCASSWGLVEAFFGQGTRLTVV.

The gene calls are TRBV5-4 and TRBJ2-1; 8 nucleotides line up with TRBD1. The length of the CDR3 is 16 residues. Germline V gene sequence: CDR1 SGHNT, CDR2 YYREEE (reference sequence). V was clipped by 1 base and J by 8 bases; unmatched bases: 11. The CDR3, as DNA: TGTGCCAGCAGCTTGAGTCTTGGACAGGGAATGGATGAGCAGTTCTTC. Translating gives CASSLSLGQGMDEQFF. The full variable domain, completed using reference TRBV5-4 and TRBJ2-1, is ETGVTQSPTHLIKTRGQQVTLRCSSQSGHNTVSWYQQALGQGPQFIFQYYREEENGRGNFPPRFSGLQFPNYSSELNVNALELDDSALYLCASSLSLGQGMDEQFFGPGTRLTVL.

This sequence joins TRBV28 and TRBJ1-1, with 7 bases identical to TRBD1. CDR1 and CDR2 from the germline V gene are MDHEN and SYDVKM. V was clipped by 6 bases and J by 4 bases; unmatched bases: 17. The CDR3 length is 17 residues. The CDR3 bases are TGTGCCAGCAGAAGATCCGGACAGGTCCTTTTTACCACTGAAGCTTTCTTT. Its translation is CASRRSGQVLFTTEAFF.

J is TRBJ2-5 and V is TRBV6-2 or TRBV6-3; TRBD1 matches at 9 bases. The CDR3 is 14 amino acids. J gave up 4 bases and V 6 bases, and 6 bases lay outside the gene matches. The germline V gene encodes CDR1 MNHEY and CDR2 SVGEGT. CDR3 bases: TGTGCCAGCAGCAACAGGGGGCGCCGAGAGACCCAGTACTTC. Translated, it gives CASSNRGRRETQYF.

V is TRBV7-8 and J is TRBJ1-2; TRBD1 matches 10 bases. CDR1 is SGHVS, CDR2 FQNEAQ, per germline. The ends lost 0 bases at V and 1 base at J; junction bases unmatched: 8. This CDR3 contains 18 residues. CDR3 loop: CASSLALGQGRFNYGYTF. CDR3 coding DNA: TGTGCCAGCAGCTTAGCCCTGGGACAGGGGAGATTTAACTATGGCTACACCTTC.

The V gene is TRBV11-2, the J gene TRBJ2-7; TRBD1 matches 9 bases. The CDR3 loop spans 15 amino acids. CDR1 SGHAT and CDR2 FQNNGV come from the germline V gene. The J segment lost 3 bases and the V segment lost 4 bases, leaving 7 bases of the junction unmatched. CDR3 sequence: CASSSQDRGDYEQYF. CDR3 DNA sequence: TGTGCCAGCAGCTCTCAGGACAGGGGAGACTACGAGCAGTACTTC. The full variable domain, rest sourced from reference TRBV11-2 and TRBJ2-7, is EAGVAQSPRYKIIEKRQSVAFWCNPISGHATLYWYQQILGQGPKLLIQFQNNGVVDDSQLPKDRFSAERLKGVDSTLKIQPAKLEDSAVYLCASSSQDRGDYEQYFGPGTRLTVT.

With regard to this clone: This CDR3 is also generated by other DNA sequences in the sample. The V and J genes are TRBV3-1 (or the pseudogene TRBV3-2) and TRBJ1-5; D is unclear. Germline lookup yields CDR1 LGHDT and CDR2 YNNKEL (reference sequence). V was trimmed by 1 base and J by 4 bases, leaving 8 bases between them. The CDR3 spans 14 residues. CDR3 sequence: CASSQGTGNQPQHF. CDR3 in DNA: TGTGCCAGCAGCCAAGGAACGGGGAATCAGCCCCAGCATTTT.

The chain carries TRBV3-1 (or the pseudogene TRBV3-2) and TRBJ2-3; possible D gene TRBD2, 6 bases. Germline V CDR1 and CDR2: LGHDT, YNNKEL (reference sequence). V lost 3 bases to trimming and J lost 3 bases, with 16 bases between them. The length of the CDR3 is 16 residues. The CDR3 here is CASSQLGKGLTDTQYF. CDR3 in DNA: TGTGCCAGCAGCCAGTTAGGGAAGGGACTGACAGATACGCAGTATTTT.